These 11 T cell receptor beta chains were sequenced from one sample in a study of cytomegalovirus exposure and HLA in healthy donors. PCR used 60 Vbeta primers and 13 Jbeta primers. Using immunoSEQ multiplex PCR, the repertoire was profiled, and TCRdb retains in-frame clones only, with some absent. This sample has 180,000 or so clones, with about 75% found just once. Sample: PBMCs. These receptors were collected from a woman aged 40 to 50 in good health and CMV-seropositive.

This sequence joins TRBV5-1 and TRBJ2-7; TRBD2 might be the D (6 bases). The length of the CDR3 is 12 residues. Germline lookup yields CDR1 SGHRS and CDR2 YFSETQ. Trimming left V 4 bases short and J 7 bases short, with 12 bases between. The CDR3 coding sequence is TGCGCCAGCAGCATTTCCGGAGGGGAGCAGTACTTC. Translated: CASSISGGEQYF.

The rearrangement uses TRBV19 and TRBJ1-5; D may be TRBD1 (6 bases). This CDR3 is 15 amino acids long. The V end was cut by 1 base, the J end by 4 bases, with 11 bases between. Germline V CDR1 and CDR2: LNHDA, SQIVND (reference sequence). The DNA for the CDR3 is TGTGCCAGTAGTATAGTGGGGGCAGCGAATCAGCCCCAGCATTTT. This sequence encodes CASSIVGAANQPQHF.

CDR3 DNA: TGTGCCAGCAGTGACTCGGGACAGGGGAACACCGGGGAGCTGTTTTTT. Protein: CASSDSGQGNTGELFF. The chain employs TRBV6-4 and TRBJ2-2, with 9 positions matching TRBD1. The ends lost 0 bases at V and 1 base at J; junction bases unmatched: 0. Looked up from germline, CDR1 is MRHNA and CDR2 is SNTAGT. There are 16 residues in the CDR3.

The chain joins TRBV6-1 to TRBJ2-7, with TRBD2 as a possible D gene (6 bases). CDR1 and CDR2 (germline): MNHNS, SASEGT. V was shortened by 2 bases and J by 2 bases, with 13 bases between the two germline ends. This CDR3 comprises 15 residues. CDR3 nucleotides: TGTGCCAGCAGTGAACTCGGCGGGAACCCCTACGAGCAGTACTTC. Translation: CASSELGGNPYEQYF.

The chain recombines TRBV6-5 with TRBJ2-5; D possibly corresponds to TRBD1 (7 bases). V lost 4 bases, J lost 5 bases, and 17 bases lay in between. This CDR3 has 15 residues. Germline V gives CDR1 MNHEY, CDR2 SVGAGI. The CDR3 reads CASSSYTGAGETQYF. The CDR3 DNA is TGTGCCAGCAGTTCCTACACAGGGGCGGGGGAGACCCAGTACTTC.

The table lists this clone with many counts. The chain joins TRBV4-3 to TRBJ2-6; D perhaps matches TRBD1 (5 bases). Trimming took 3 bases from V and 0 from J, leaving 9 bases between them. The CDR3 sequence is 16 residues long. The germline CDR1 and CDR2 sequences are LGHNA and YSLEER. The CDR3, as DNA: TGCGCCAGCAGCCATGCAGGGCTCTCTGGGGCCAACGTCCTGACTTTC. Translation: CASSHAGLSGANVLTF.

The chain uses TRBV19 and TRBJ2-6; TRBD1 matches 9 bases. This CDR3 has 19 residues. With 5 bases clipped from V and 0 bases from J, the junction kept 11 bases outside the gene matches. Looked up from germline, CDR1 is LNHDA and CDR2 is SQIVND (reference sequence). The CDR3 DNA sequence: TGTGCCAGTAGTTCCCTCGGAGGACAGGGGAGCTCTGGGGCCAACGTCCTGACTTTC. This translates into CASSSLGGQGSSGANVLTF.

This clone was picked up a small number of times. This chain joins TRBV6-6 and TRBJ2-7; TRBD2 matches 9 bases. This CDR3 contains 14 residues. V lost 7 bases to trimming and J lost 4 bases; unmatched junction nucleotides: 8. CDR1 MNHNY and CDR2 SVGAGI come from the germline V gene (reference sequence). In DNA form, the CDR3 reads TGTGCCAGCACCACAGCGGGAGGCATTTACGAGCAGTACTTC. This encodes CASTTAGGIYEQYF.

The chain links TRBV18 to TRBJ2-5, with 13 bases matching TRBD2. V lost 4 bases, J lost 7 bases, and 6 bases stayed unmatched. The CDR3 is 15 amino acids. Per the germline V gene, CDR1 is KGHSH and CDR2 is LQKENI. DNA of the CDR3: TGTGCCAGCTCACAAGGACTAGCGGGAGTGGTGACCCAGTACTTC. This sequence encodes CASSQGLAGVVTQYF.

The chain employs TRBV4-1 and TRBJ1-2; D uncertain. The V end lost 2 bases, the J end lost 0 bases, and 19 bases lay between the germline ends. The CDR3 covers 18 residues. Germline values: CDR1 MGHRA, CDR2 YSYEKL. The CDR3 loop reads CASSQIRMGGSPNYGYTF. In DNA, the CDR3 is TGCGCCAGCAGCCAAATCAGAATGGGCGGGAGCCCTAACTATGGCTACACCTTC.

This clone occurred once. The rearrangement uses TRBV28 and TRBJ2-7, with 7 bases fitting TRBD2. V lost 6 bases, J lost 0 bases, and 8 bases stayed unmatched. The CDR3 loop spans 15 amino acids. CDR1 is MDHEN and CDR2 is SYDVKM in the germline V gene. The CDR3 region is CASSRTSLNSYEQYF. CDR3 DNA sequence: TGTGCCAGCAGCCGGACTAGTCTGAACTCCTACGAGCAGTACTTC.